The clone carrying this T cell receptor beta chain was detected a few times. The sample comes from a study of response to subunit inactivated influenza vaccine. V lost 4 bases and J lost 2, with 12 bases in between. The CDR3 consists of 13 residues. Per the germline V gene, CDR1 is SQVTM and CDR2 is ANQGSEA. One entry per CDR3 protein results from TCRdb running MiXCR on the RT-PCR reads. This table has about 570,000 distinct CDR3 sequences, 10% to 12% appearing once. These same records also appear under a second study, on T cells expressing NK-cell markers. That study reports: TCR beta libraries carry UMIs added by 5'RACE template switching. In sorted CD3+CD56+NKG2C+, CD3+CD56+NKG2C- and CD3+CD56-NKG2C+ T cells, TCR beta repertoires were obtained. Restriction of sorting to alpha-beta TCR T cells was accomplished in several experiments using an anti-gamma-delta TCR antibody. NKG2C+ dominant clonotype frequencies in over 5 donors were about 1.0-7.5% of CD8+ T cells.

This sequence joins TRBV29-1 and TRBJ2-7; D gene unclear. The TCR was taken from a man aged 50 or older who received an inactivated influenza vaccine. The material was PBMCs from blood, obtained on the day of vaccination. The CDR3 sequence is CSVVPADTYEQYF. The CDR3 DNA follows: TGCAGCGTTGTCCCCGCAGACACCTACGAGCAGTACTTC.